The 10 T cell receptor beta chains below come from one sample, sequenced in a study of T-cell memory formation after mild COVID-19. One entry per CDR3 protein results from TCRdb running MiXCR on the 5' RACE reads. Among around 200,000 distinct CDR3 sequences listed, around 30% were seen once. Sequenced material: PBMCs or a T cell subset sorted from them (not recorded which). These receptors came from an adult woman who had mild COVID-19 (a few samples of this study predate the infection). Cell type and time point are not known.

The gene calls are TRBV7-2 and TRBJ2-3; 7 positions agree with TRBD1. Germline CDR1 reads SGHTA; CDR2 reads FQGNSA. The CDR3 runs to 14 residues. V gave up 0 bases and J gave up 9 bases; unmatched junction bases: 6. The DNA of the CDR3 is TGTGCCAGCAGCTTAGCTTCCGGACAGGCAACGCAGTATTTT. Protein product: CASSLASGQATQYF.

This chain uses TRBV6-1 with TRBJ2-5; D is unclear. The CDR3 consists of 14 residues. The V and J ends lost 2 bases and 5 bases respectively, with 12 bases between them. Germline-derived CDR1 and CDR2 are MNHNS and SASEGT. The chain's CDR3 is CASSEFQRRETQYF. As DNA, the CDR3 is TGTGCCAGCAGTGAATTCCAACGGCGGGAGACCCAGTACTTC.

The chain employs TRBV10-3 and TRBJ2-7, with 7 bases identical to TRBD1. The germline gives CDR1 ENHRY, CDR2 SYGVKD. This CDR3 contains 14 residues. V shed 4 bases and J 3 bases; nucleotides not matched to a gene: 6. CDR3 sequence (DNA): TGTGCCATCAGTGGGGGACAGTTCCTCTACGAGCAGTACTTC. Amino acids: CAISGGQFLYEQYF.

This clonotype was observed a handful of times. V is TRBV30 and J is TRBJ2-7; D remains ambiguous. There are 11 residues in the CDR3. Germline values: CDR1 GTSNPN, CDR2 SVGIG (reference sequence). The V end was cut by 0 bases, the J end by 3 bases, with 3 bases between. The CDR3 DNA reads as TGTGCCTGGAGTGTGCACTACGAGCAGTACTTC. As protein: CAWSVHYEQYF.

This rearrangement joins TRBV12-3 or TRBV12-4 to TRBJ2-4, with TRBD2 identical over 11 bases. V lost 6 bases to trimming and J lost 5 bases; unmatched junction nucleotides: 3. The CDR3 is 14 residues long. This CDR3 reads CASRKLAGENIQYF. In DNA, the CDR3 is TGTGCCAGCAGGAAACTAGCGGGGGAAAACATTCAGTACTTC.

This clonotype was seen a few times. The V call is TRBV6-2 or TRBV6-3, the J call TRBJ2-7; 8 bases map to TRBD2. Germline assignment: CDR1 MNHEY and CDR2 SVGEGT. V was clipped by 6 bases and J by 7 bases; unmatched bases: 11. The CDR3 covers 14 residues. The CDR3 loop reads CASRQAGVAGEQYF. CDR3 in DNA: TGTGCCAGCAGGCAAGCGGGAGTAGCGGGTGAGCAGTACTTC.

This clonotype occurred many times. V and J are TRBV29-1 and TRBJ1-1; 11 bases are a match to TRBD1. This CDR3 is built from 11 residues. Germline assignment: CDR1 SQVTM and CDR2 ANQGSEA. V shed 7 bases and J 10 bases; nucleotides not matched to a gene: 5. The CDR3 DNA sequence: TGCAGCGGGGAGGACAGGGGGCCAGCTTTCTTT. Its protein is CSGEDRGPAFF.

This clonotype turned up a few times. This chain links TRBV6-1 with TRBJ2-7; a weak D match, TRBD1 (6 bases). Germline V CDR1 and CDR2: MNHNS, SASEGT. The CDR3 sequence is 15 residues long. V gave up 3 bases and J gave up 8 bases, with 20 bases separating them. CDR3 protein: CASSEPFRGPAKQYF. DNA for the CDR3: TGTGCCAGCAGTGAGCCATTCAGGGGCCCAGCCAAGCAGTACTTC.

The chain combines TRBV4-2 with TRBJ1-2, with 7 bases lining up with TRBD1. The CDR3 has 16 residues. Germline V gene lookup returns CDR1 LGHNA and CDR2 YNFKEQ. V gave up 3 bases and J gave up 0 bases; unmatched junction bases: 7. For the CDR3, the DNA is TGTGCCAGCAGCCACCCCGGGACAGAAGCTAACTATGGCTACACCTTC. Protein product: CASSHPGTEANYGYTF.

This clonotype has only a few counts. The V call is TRBV9, the J call TRBJ2-7, with D possibly TRBD1 on 6 matching bases. The CDR3 has 13 residues. V was pared by 3 bases and J by 2 bases, with 9 bases between. Germline-derived CDR1 and CDR2 are SGDLS and YYNGEE. The CDR3 protein is CASSAGQPYEQYF. CDR3 bases: TGTGCCAGCAGCGCCGGACAGCCCTACGAGCAGTACTTC.